A selection of T cell receptor beta chains follows, all from one sample in a study of blood T cells in healthy people across ages. Each CDR3 protein gets one entry after TCRdb re-called the 5' RACE reads with MiXCR. The sample shows 800,000 to 950,000 distinct CDR3 sequences, 25% to 30% of them seen only once. The sample also formed part of further work on T cells of mothers and their children.

The sequenced sample was blood. These TCRs come from a woman aged 40 to 49 in good health. Both conserved end residues are part of each CDR3. The D gene is left open where the match is weak. Not all rows give a size; the values are once, few, many and, for expanded clones, a class.

cdr3_nt | cdr3_aa | j_call | v_call | clone_size | d_call
TGTGCCAACAGTTTCAGGGACAGGGGGCTCTACGAGCAGTACTTC | CANSFRDRGLYEQYF | TRBJ2-7 | TRBV28 | once | TRBD1
TGCGCCAGCAGCGGCACGGGACAGAGGAACACTGAAGCTTTCTTT | CASSGTGQRNTEAFF | TRBJ1-1 | TRBV5-1 | NA | TRBD1
TGTGCCAGCAGCTATCAACCCTTAGGGGCCAACGTCCTGACTTTC | CASSYQPLGANVLTF | TRBJ2-6 | TRBV13 | NA | NA
TGTGCCAGCAGCTTAGGAGGTGGCAGCACCTCCTACGAGCAGTACTTC | CASSLGGGSTSYEQYF | TRBJ2-7 | TRBV7-2 | many | NA
TGTGCCAGCAGTTATCAGGGGGTGAACACTGAAGCTTTCTTT | CASSYQGVNTEAFF | TRBJ1-1 | TRBV2 | NA | TRBD1
TGTGCCGGCAGCCCGAGTAGGGGGTCCGGTGAGCAGTTCTTC | CAGSPSRGSGEQFF | TRBJ2-1 | TRBV9 | few | NA
TGTGCCAGCAACCGGGACGTCCAAGAGACCCAGTACTTC | CASNRDVQETQYF | TRBJ2-5 | TRBV7-9 | many | NA
TGTGCCATCAGTGACAGGGGGAGAACCTATGGCTACACCTTC | CAISDRGRTYGYTF | TRBJ1-2 | TRBV10-3 | NA | TRBD1
TGTGCCAGCAGCACCCGGGACAGGGGACAATACGAGCAGTACTTC | CASSTRDRGQYEQYF | TRBJ2-7 | TRBV13 | many | TRBD1
TGTGCCAGCTCGGGACTACGGGTAGGGCAGTACTTC | CASSGLRVGQYF | TRBJ2-5 | TRBV2 | many | TRBD2
TGCAGCGTTGAAGATTATACGGACAGGAGGTACGAGCAGTACTTC | CSVEDYTDRRYEQYF | TRBJ2-7 | TRBV29-1 | NA | TRBD1
TGCGCCAGCAGCCCCTGGACAGGGAGGTGGGAAGATACGCAGTATTTT | CASSPWTGRWEDTQYF | TRBJ2-3 | TRBV5-1 | NA | TRBD1
TGCAGCGTCCCGGGGACATTTATGACTGAAGCTTTCTTT | CSVPGTFMTEAFF | TRBJ1-1 | TRBV29-1 | NA | NA
TGTGCCAGCAGGGCCCACAGGAAAACGGGGGGGCTTGGTGAGCAGTTCTTC | CASRAHRKTGGLGEQFF | TRBJ2-1 | TRBV2 | NA | TRBD2
TGTGCCAGCAGTGCTAGCGGCTTTTCCTACAATGAGCAGTTCTTC | CASSASGFSYNEQFF | TRBJ2-1 | TRBV2 | NA | TRBD2
TGTGCCAGCAGCTTCCCTAGAGCCCTGGGAGAGACCCAGTACTTC | CASSFPRALGETQYF | TRBJ2-5 | TRBV7-8 | NA | NA
TGTGCCAGCAGATCCGGGACCTGGGGCGCAGGGGGTTCACCCCTCCACTTT | CASRSGTWGAGGSPLHF | TRBJ1-6 | TRBV2 | NA | TRBD1